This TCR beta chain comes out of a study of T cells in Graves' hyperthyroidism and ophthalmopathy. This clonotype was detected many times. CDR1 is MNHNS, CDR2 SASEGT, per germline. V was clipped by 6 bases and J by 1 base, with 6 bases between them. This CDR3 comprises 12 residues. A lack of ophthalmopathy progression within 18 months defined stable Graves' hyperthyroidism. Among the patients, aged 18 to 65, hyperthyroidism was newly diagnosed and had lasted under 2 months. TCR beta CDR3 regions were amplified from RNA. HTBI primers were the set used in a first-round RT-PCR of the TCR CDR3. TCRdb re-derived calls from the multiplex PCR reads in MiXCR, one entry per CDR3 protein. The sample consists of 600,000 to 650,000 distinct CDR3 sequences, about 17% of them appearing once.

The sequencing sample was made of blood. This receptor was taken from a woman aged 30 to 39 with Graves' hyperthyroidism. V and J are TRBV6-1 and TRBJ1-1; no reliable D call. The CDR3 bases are TGTGCCAGCAGGCCACAGAACACTGAAGCTTTCTTT. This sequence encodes CASRPQNTEAFF.